The T cell receptor beta chain under discussion was sequenced for a study of T cells after yellow fever vaccination. As for the study in general: SMART-Seq v4 Ultra Low Input prepared libraries from low-cell fractions. General study results and limits: Though weaker, the secondary response peaked faster, on day 5 versus 15. A large majority of primary-vaccination clones showed up again after the booster (96% CD4, around 88% CD8).

TCRdb itself ran the 5' RACE reads through MiXCR, one entry per CDR3 protein. Of about 310,000 distinct CDR3 sequences in the sample, about 3.5% were seen once. The germline V and J ends were trimmed by 4 bases and 1 base, with 24 bases remaining between them. Germline CDR1 is SGHRS and CDR2 is YFSETQ. CDR3 length: 18 residues. This clonotype came up many times. Its antigen is currently unknown. The clonotype originates from a young man who received the YFV17D yellow fever vaccine. The starting material was PBMCs, obtained on the day of the yellow fever booster vaccination. The V call is TRBV5-1, the J call TRBJ2-7, with D possibly being TRBD1 or TRBD2 (5 bases each). DNA for the CDR3: TGCGCCAGCAGCCCATCGACAGACTATAGGAGCGGATCCTACGAGCAGTACGTC. Translation: CASSPSTDYRSGSYEQYV.